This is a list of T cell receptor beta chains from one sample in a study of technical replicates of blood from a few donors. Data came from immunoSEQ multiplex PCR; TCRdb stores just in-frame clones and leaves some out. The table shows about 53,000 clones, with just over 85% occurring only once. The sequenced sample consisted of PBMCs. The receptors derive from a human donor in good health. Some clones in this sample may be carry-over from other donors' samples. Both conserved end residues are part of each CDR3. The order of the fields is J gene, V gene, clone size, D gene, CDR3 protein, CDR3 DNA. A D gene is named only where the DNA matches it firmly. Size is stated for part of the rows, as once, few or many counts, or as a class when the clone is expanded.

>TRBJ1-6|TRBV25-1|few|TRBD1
CASSGGQGSNSPLHF
TGTGCCAGCAGTGGGGGACAGGGGAGCAATTCACCCCTCCACTTT
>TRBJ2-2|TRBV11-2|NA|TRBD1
CASSTDRANTGELFF
TGTGCCAGCAGCACGGACAGGGCGAACACCGGGGAGCTGTTTTTT
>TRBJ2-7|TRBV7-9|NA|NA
CASSLHVSGSYEQYF
TGTGCCAGCAGCTTACATGTCTCGGGGTCCTACGAGCAGTACTTC
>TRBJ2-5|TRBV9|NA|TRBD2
CASSVAGGPGETQYF
TGTGCCAGCAGCGTAGCGGGGGGGCCAGGGGAGACCCAGTACTTC
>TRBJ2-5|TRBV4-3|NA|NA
CASSQDGEGRETQYF
TGCGCCAGCAGCCAAGATGGCGAGGGGAGGGAGACCCAGTACTTC
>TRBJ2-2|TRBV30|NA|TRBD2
CAWSLGLAANTGELFF
TGTGCCTGGAGTTTGGGACTAGCTGCGAACACCGGGGAGCTGTTTTTT
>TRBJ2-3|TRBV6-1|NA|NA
CASSDGTYSTDTQYF
TGTGCCAGCAGTGATGGGACATACTCCACAGATACGCAGTATTTT
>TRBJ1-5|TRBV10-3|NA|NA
CAISPADYSNQPQHF
TGTGCCATCAGCCCAGCGGATTATAGCAATCAGCCCCAGCATTTT
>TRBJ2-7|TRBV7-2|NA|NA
CASSLASGRGGHEQYF
TGTGCCAGCAGCTTAGCGTCCGGCAGGGGTGGCCACGAGCAGTACTTC
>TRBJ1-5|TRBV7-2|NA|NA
CASSLRENQPQHF
TGTGCTAGCAGCTTACGGGAGAATCAGCCCCAGCATTTT
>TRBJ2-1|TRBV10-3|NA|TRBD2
CAISVSIGGARNEQFF
TGTGCCATCAGTGTGTCAATCGGGGGGGCTCGAAATGAGCAGTTCTTC
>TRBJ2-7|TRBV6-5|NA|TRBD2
CASSYSDTRGVYEQYF
TGTGCCAGCAGTTACTCGGACACCCGGGGGGTCTACGAGCAGTACTTC
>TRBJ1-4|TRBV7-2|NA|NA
CASSPREDLNEKLFF
TGTGCCAGCAGCCCCCGGGAGGACCTTAATGAAAAACTGTTTTTT
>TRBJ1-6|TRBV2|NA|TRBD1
CASRAGTVISPLHF
TGTGCCAGCAGGGCCGGGACAGTCATTTCACCCCTCCACTTT
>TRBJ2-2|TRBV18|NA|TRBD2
CASSPAGGYFGELFF
TGTGCCAGCTCACCGGCGGGGGGCTACTTCGGGGAGCTGTTTTTT
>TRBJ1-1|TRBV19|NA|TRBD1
CASSPGTGWAFF
TGTGCCAGTAGTCCTGGGACAGGGTGGGCTTTCTTT
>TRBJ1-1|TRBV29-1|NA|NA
CSVKLDGAEGAFF
TGCAGCGTAAAACTGGACGGAGCTGAGGGAGCTTTCTTT
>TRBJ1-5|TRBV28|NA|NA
CASSFYRDSNQPQHF
TGTGCCAGCAGTTTCTACAGGGATAGCAATCAGCCCCAGCATTTT
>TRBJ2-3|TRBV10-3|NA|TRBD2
CAISEPSGLAASTDTQYF
TGTGCCATCAGTGAGCCGAGTGGACTAGCCGCTAGCACAGATACGCAGTATTTT
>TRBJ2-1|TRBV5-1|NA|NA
CASQKDRVLSYNEQFF
TGCGCCAGCCAAAAAGATCGGGTCCTCTCCTACAATGAGCAGTTCTTC
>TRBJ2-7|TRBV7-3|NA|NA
CASSLKPLAPTSHYEQYF
TGTGCCAGCAGCTTAAAGCCCCTAGCACCGACCTCCCACTACGAGCAGTACTTC
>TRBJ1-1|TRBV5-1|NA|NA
CASSSGGPTNTEAFF
TGCGCCAGCAGCAGCGGGGGACCGACGAACACTGAAGCTTTCTTT
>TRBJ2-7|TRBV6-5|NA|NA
CASSYRETRYEQYF
TGTGCCAGCAGTTACAGGGAGACCAGGTACGAGCAGTACTTC
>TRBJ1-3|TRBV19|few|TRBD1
CASSPPGQGFGNTIYF
TGTGCCAGTAGTCCCCCGGGACAGGGCTTCGGAAACACCATATATTTT
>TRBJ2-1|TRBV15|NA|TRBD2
CATSSGGYPYNEQFF
TGTGCCACCTCTTCGGGAGGGTATCCATACAATGAGCAGTTCTTC
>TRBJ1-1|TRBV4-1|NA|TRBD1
CASSHNRGVNTEAFF
TGCGCCAGCAGCCACAACAGGGGGGTTAACACTGAAGCTTTCTTT